A single sample gave rise to the 27 T cell receptor beta chains below, sequenced in a study of T cells expressing NK-cell markers. With the 5' RACE reads reprocessed, TCRdb shows one record per CDR3 protein and no DNA. The sample spans 350,000 to 500,000 distinct CDR3 sequences; the ten largest clones claim 7.3%. The sample consisted of blood T cells: a sorted CD56 or NKG2C T cell subset, CD4+ or CD8+ T cells, or bulk PBMC T cells (not recorded which). The receptors derive from a woman between 18 and 69 years old in good health.

The chain recombines TRBV4-3 with TRBJ2-7; TCRdb's D gene call, TRBD2, goes unchecked for lack of DNA. Germline assignment: CDR1 LGHNA and CDR2 YSLEER. The CDR3 spans 14 residues. The CDR3 loop is CASSQDSDSWEQYF.

The chain links TRBV20-1 to TRBJ2-3; the D call from TCRdb, TRBD2, cannot be confirmed without DNA. Germline loops: CDR1 DFQATT, CDR2 SNEGSKA (reference sequence). The CDR3 runs 14 residues. The CDR3 sequence is CSARGAGGTDTQYF.

This rearrangement joins TRBV20-1 to TRBJ2-6; TCRdb selects TRBD1, and the lack of DNA leaves this call unchecked. The germline gives CDR1 DFQATT, CDR2 SNEGSKA (reference sequence). The CDR3 is 17 residues long. CDR3 sequence reads: CSASQGQGESGANVLTF.

CDR3 residues: CASSQNRGGGDDEQYF. The chain links TRBV4-2 to TRBJ2-7; the TCRdb call, TRBD1, lacks DNA for checking. CDR3 length: 16 amino acids. Germline loops: CDR1 LGHNA, CDR2 YNFKEQ.

This chain connects TRBV24-1 to TRBJ2-6. Germline loops: CDR1 KGHDR, CDR2 SFDVKD. This CDR3 contains 14 residues. This CDR3 is CATSDSPGANVLTF.

V usage is TRBV3-1 and J usage is TRBJ2-7; the TCRdb D gene call, TRBD2, has no DNA to confirm it. CDR1 LGHDT and CDR2 YNNKEL come from the germline V gene (reference sequence). The CDR3 spans 15 residues. CDR3 region: CASSPRLAVSYEQYF.

V usage is TRBV12-3 or TRBV12-4 and J usage is TRBJ2-1; without DNA, the TCRdb call of TRBD2 cannot be checked. This CDR3 comprises 15 residues. CDR3: CASRGRGGGGSEQFF.

J is TRBJ2-3 and V is TRBV11-2; TCRdb proposes TRBD2, but this gene call is untestable without DNA. This CDR3 is 16 amino acids long. Germline V gene sequence: CDR1 SGHAT, CDR2 FQNNGV. This chain's CDR3 is CASSVTSGGPRDTQYF.

This rearrangement joins TRBV7-8 to TRBJ1-1. The CDR3 has 14 amino acids. Germline CDR1 and CDR2: SGHVS and FQNEAQ. The CDR3 sequence: CASSSSMGYTEAFF.

J is TRBJ1-2 and V is TRBV4-2. This CDR3 contains 13 residues. Germline V CDR1 and CDR2: LGHNA, YNFKEQ. CDR3 in amino acids: CASSQDLGNGYTF.

The rearrangement links TRBV5-1 to TRBJ2-5; TCRdb indicates TRBD1, and absent DNA this call remains unverified. The length of the CDR3 is 15 residues. Germline V lookup: CDR1 SGHRS, CDR2 YFSETQ. This chain's CDR3 is CASSSLWGAGETQYF.

The chain uses TRBV24-1 and TRBJ2-5; TCRdb's D gene call, TRBD1, goes unchecked for lack of DNA. Germline values: CDR1 KGHDR, CDR2 SFDVKD. The CDR3 consists of 15 residues. CDR3 sequence: CATSDLTGGRETQYF.

This rearrangement joins TRBV30 to TRBJ2-1; TCRdb's assignment of TRBD2 cannot be checked, as there is no DNA. This CDR3 is built from 13 residues. Germline CDR1 is GTSNPN and CDR2 is SVGIG (reference sequence). This CDR3 reads CARGGLAANEQFF.

The chain carries TRBV11-2 and TRBJ2-5; without DNA, the TCRdb call of TRBD2 cannot be checked. Germline V lookup: CDR1 SGHAT, CDR2 FQNNGV. The CDR3 is made up of 12 amino acids. CDR3 sequence reads: CASSGEVETQYF.

CDR3: CASSGSSPNYEQYF. The chain employs TRBV5-1 and TRBJ2-7; TCRdb gives TRBD2 as the D gene, but with no DNA this cannot be confirmed. Germline lookup yields CDR1 SGHRS and CDR2 YFSETQ. The CDR3 extends over 14 amino acids.

The chain employs TRBV7-2 and TRBJ1-4; TCRdb indicates TRBD1, and absent DNA this call remains unverified. The CDR3 covers 17 residues. Germline CDR1 is SGHTA and CDR2 is FQGNSA. The CDR3 loop reads CASSLGVLSGINEKLFF.

This chain joins TRBV3-1 and TRBJ1-3; TCRdb's D call of TRBD1 is untestable without DNA. CDR1 LGHDT and CDR2 YNNKEL come from the germline V gene (reference sequence). The CDR3 spans 12 residues. CDR3 sequence: CASSTAGNTIYF.

The chain couples TRBV10-3 to TRBJ2-3; TCRdb reports TRBD2, a call that lacks DNA to check it against. This CDR3 contains 17 residues. Germline V gives CDR1 ENHRY, CDR2 SYGVKD. CDR3 residues: CAISDPSSGGGADTQYF.

The chain links TRBV5-4 to TRBJ2-1; TCRdb lists TRBD1, though no DNA is available to test this call. The CDR3 contains 17 residues. CDR1 is SGHNT and CDR2 is YYREEE in the germline V gene (reference sequence). The CDR3 here is CASSLEPGSSSYNEQFF.

This sequence joins TRBV5-5 and TRBJ2-7; without DNA, the TCRdb call of TRBD2 cannot be checked. Germline-derived CDR1 and CDR2 are SGHKS and YYEKEE (reference sequence). This CDR3 region has 16 residues. CDR3 loop: CASSLAGTSASYEQYF.

The J gene is TRBJ2-1, the V gene TRBV12-3 or TRBV12-4; the TCRdb call, TRBD2, lacks DNA for checking. The CDR3 runs to 14 residues. CDR3: CASRGGYGHNEQFF.

CDR3 residues: CASSLLPGYNEQFF. The chain carries TRBV7-2 and TRBJ2-1; no DNA is available, so the TRBD1 call from TCRdb remains unchecked. The CDR3 is 14 amino acids. CDR1 is SGHTA, CDR2 FQGNSA, per germline.

This chain uses TRBV9 with TRBJ2-6; TCRdb reports TRBD2, a call that lacks DNA to check it against. Germline V CDR1 and CDR2: SGDLS, YYNGEE. The CDR3 is 20 amino acids. The CDR3 is CASSEDPTGALESGANVLTF. Full variable domain (outside the CDR3, taken from reference TRBV9 and TRBJ2-6): DSGVTQTPKHLITATGQRVTLRCSPRSGDLSVYWYQQSLDQGLQFLIQYYNGEERAKGNILERFSAQQFPDLHSELNLSSLELGDSALYFCASSEDPTGALESGANVLTFGAGSRLTVL.

The chain combines TRBV7-2 with TRBJ2-3; the D call of TRBD2 rests on TCRdb alone, since no DNA is present to check it. This CDR3 region has 16 residues. Germline lookup yields CDR1 SGHTA and CDR2 FQGNSA. The CDR3: CASSPPSGVSTDTQYF.

The chain recombines TRBV6-4 with TRBJ2-3. CDR1 and CDR2 from the germline V gene are MRHNA and SNTAGT. This CDR3 region has 14 residues. The CDR3: CASSDGYSTDTQYF.

This chain links TRBV20-1 with TRBJ2-5. Germline-derived CDR1 and CDR2 are DFQATT and SNEGSKA (reference sequence). The CDR3 is made up of 15 amino acids. The CDR3 loop is CSARAFGLPEETQYF.

This chain connects TRBV27 to TRBJ2-5; TCRdb lists TRBD2, though no DNA is available to test this call. Germline CDR1 is MNHEY and CDR2 is SMNVEV (reference sequence). CDR3 length: 13 amino acids. The CDR3 sequence: CAVGTSGQETQYF.